This entry describes one T cell receptor beta chain. The protocol was immunoSEQ multiplex PCR, while the TCRdb copy is restricted to in-frame clones and leaves out a portion. The top ten hold around 7.7% of the sample, which has about 160,000 clones, 80% to 90% seen once. The data belong to a study of blood T cell repertoires in COVID-19. The CDR3 covers 14 residues. Trimming took 8 bases from V and 8 from J; bases not matched to a gene: 14. Germline loops: CDR1 SGHTA, CDR2 FQGNSA. Sequenced input: PBMCs or T cells enriched from blood (not recorded which). The gene calls are TRBV7-2 and TRBJ1-2, with 7 bases aligning to TRBD1. The sequence was collected from a man between 45 and 60 years old who had recovered from COVID-19. DNA of the CDR3: TGTGCCAGCCGCAGGGGGACCGCCGTTGGGGGCTACACCTTC. This translates into CASRRGTAVGGYTF.